A selection of T cell receptor beta chains follows, all from one sample in a study of regulatory T cells in long-lasting Graves disease. One entry per CDR3 protein, called by TCRdb with MiXCR from the multiplex PCR reads. This sample has approximately 360,000 distinct CDR3 sequences; around 23% occur once, and the top ten carry around 30%. The sample here was peripheral blood mononuclear cells (PBMCs), taken when the disease was refractory, from a patient treated with antithyroid drugs. The receptors originated from a woman aged 40-49 years with Graves disease. Each CDR3 is given without its conserved first and last residue. The D gene is left open where the match is weak.

TRBV2	TRBJ1-1	-	ASSSKGGVTEAF
TRBV6-1	TRBJ2-6	-	ASRRSGPRTSGANVLT
TRBV7-6	TRBJ2-7	TRBD2	ASSSGLATEQY
TRBV29-1	TRBJ1-1	TRBD1	SVGGQMNTEAF
TRBV28	TRBJ2-4	-	ASSAHTGLGAKNIQY
TRBV20-1	TRBJ1-1	TRBD1	SPKTGGITEAF
TRBV29-1	TRBJ1-2	-	SVDYGRDYT
TRBV10-3	TRBJ2-2	TRBD1	AISLLSGTGDTGELF
TRBV7-9	TRBJ1-1	-	ASSLGKDSLGNTEAF
TRBV20-1	TRBJ1-6	-	SADRLGKSSYNSPLH
TRBV20-1	TRBJ1-5	TRBD1	SASRQGAYGNQPQH
TRBV18	TRBJ2-7	-	ASSPETVKRYEQY
TRBV2	TRBJ2-7	-	ASRTRSGYEQY
TRBV28	TRBJ2-7	-	ASRPGSRYEQY
TRBV20-1	TRBJ2-7	-	SARTTYEQY
TRBV20-1	TRBJ2-7	TRBD2	SAIAGAGDEQY
TRBV28	TRBJ2-5	-	ASTPRNQETQY
TRBV20-1	TRBJ2-7	-	SARDKTYEQY
TRBV7-9	TRBJ2-5	-	ASSPALGGETQY
TRBV18	TRBJ1-5	-	ASSPQDGSNQPQH
TRBV5-5	TRBJ2-1	TRBD2	ASRLGTSGFYEQF
TRBV6-1	TRBJ2-6	-	ACTRRDGANVLT
TRBV28	TRBJ2-7	TRBD2	ASSQAASGRWYEQY
TRBV9	TRBJ1-6	TRBD1	ASRAGTGTNSPLH
TRBV2	TRBJ2-3	-	ASTSTDTQY
TRBV11-2	TRBJ2-3	-	ASSFGGSDTQY
TRBV9	TRBJ2-2	-	ASSGGGGAGELF
TRBV9	TRBJ2-1	-	ASSADPVMQF
TRBV6-1	-	-	ATRGGVHNEQF
TRBV12-3/TRBV12-4	TRBJ2-5	-	ASSFVGNQY
TRBV5-1	TRBJ2-7	TRBD2	ASSFATSGVYEQY
TRBV5-1	TRBJ2-2	TRBD1	ASSWTGGELF
TRBV7-2	TRBJ2-7	TRBD1	ASSFAGTGVYEQY
TRBV29-1	TRBJ2-7	-	SVGWVSYEQY
TRBV5-1	TRBJ2-7	TRBD2	ASSLADAGGARAEQY
TRBV20-1	TRBJ2-7	TRBD2	SARERESSYEQY
TRBV20-1	TRBJ1-4	TRBD1	SAYPRQGGPNEKLF
TRBV2	TRBJ2-3	-	ASRILRVTDSTDTQY
TRBV2	TRBJ1-1	TRBD1	ASTGPDRANSNTEAF
TRBV6-9	TRBJ2-7	TRBD2	ASSYRWTSGHYEQY
TRBV15	TRBJ2-2	-	ATSRDRRSNTGELF
TRBV19	TRBJ2-1	-	ASSFGLYVSSYNEQF
TRBV28	TRBJ1-4	TRBD1	ASSLGTGREKLF
TRBV6-2/TRBV6-3	TRBJ2-7	-	AGSEGYGTYEQY
TRBV20-1	TRBJ2-2	-	SALVLNGELF
TRBV12-3/TRBV12-4	TRBJ2-7	TRBD1	ASSRDREYEQY
TRBV27	TRBJ2-2	TRBD1	ASRRDRANTGELF
TRBV7-9	TRBJ1-1	-	ASSSQTGKGLSEAF
TRBV29-1	TRBJ1-4	-	SATLGASNEKLF
TRBV6-1	TRBJ2-7	TRBD1	ASSELAGTGFREQY
TRBV10-2	TRBJ1-5	TRBD1	ASSKSLGQGNQPQH
TRBV28	TRBJ1-5	-	ASSGYGPQH
TRBV20-1	TRBJ1-5	-	SAKGDSNQPQH
TRBV9	TRBJ2-7	TRBD1	ASSAQGAYEQY
TRBV2	TRBJ1-1	TRBD1	ASSRQGDAF
TRBV7-6	TRBJ2-5	-	ASSQTVFLETQY
TRBV7-9	TRBJ2-6	-	ASSFIGSSGANVLT
TRBV6-2/TRBV6-3	TRBJ2-7	TRBD2	ASSYRPSGRESYEQY
TRBV6-6	TRBJ2-5	-	ASSYSTGQETQY